This T cell receptor beta chain was profiled in a study of cytomegalovirus exposure and HLA in healthy donors. Germline V gene lookup returns CDR1 SGHRS and CDR2 YFSETQ. This CDR3 region has 14 residues. Losses at the gene ends were 4 bases for V and 2 bases for J; bases not matched to a gene: 4. Study findings and constraints: With DRB1 most and HLA-C fewest, TCR association rates differed between HLA loci in a later analysis.

Primers for the PCR totalled 60 Vbeta and 13 Jbeta. Measured with immunoSEQ multiplex PCR; TCRdb has only the in-frame clones, and not every one. Of about 89,000 clones in the sample, roughly 69% were seen once. Points on this clone: Its antigen is not known.

The sequenced sample was PBMCs. The TCR sequence derives from a woman under 40 in good health and CMV-seronegative. The chain is built from TRBV5-1 and TRBJ2-3, with TRBD2 identical over 7 bases. The CDR3 protein is CASSTGTTTDTQYF. CDR3 DNA sequence: TGCGCCAGCAGCACCGGGACTACCACAGATACGCAGTATTTT.